Below are 25 T cell receptor beta chains sequenced from a single sample in a study of tissue T cells after allogeneic stem cell transplantation. Repertoires were generated with immunoSEQ multiplex PCR, while TCRdb's copy carries only in-frame clones and drops some. The sample records 6,000 to 7,500 clones, roughly two fifths being singletons. Time point reported: mouse harvest day 7 after allogeneic transplant. Tail vein injection delivered 10^7 T-cell-depleted bone marrow cells and 10^6 splenic CD5+ T cells. Material for sequencing was skin. All receptors derive from a female BALB/c mouse given C57BL/6 T cells with graft-versus-host disease after an allogeneic hematopoietic cell transplant.

Judged by abundance, this clone is medium-sized. These gene names are mouse names. The read ends 1 residue before the CDR3 terminus; that terminus is restored from the germline J gene. The gene calls are TRBV26 and TRBJ2-1; a possible D gene is TRBD1 (6 bases). Germline values: CDR1 KGHPV, CDR2 FQNQEV (reference sequence). The CDR3 consists of 15 residues. V was cut by 4 bases and J by 0 bases, with 10 bases left in between. The CDR3 bases that were read are TGTGCCAGCAGTCAACAGGGATATAACTATGCTGAGCAGTTC. Amino acid sequence: CASSQQGYNYAEQF. The CDR3 as a whole reads CASSQQGYNYAEQFF.

This clone was recorded a few times. The gene symbols are mouse symbols. The read gets to within 1 residue of the CDR3 end, and the germline J gene fills in the rest. This chain uses TRBV26 with TRBJ1-3; D perhaps matches TRBD1 (5 bases). Germline V gene sequence: CDR1 KGHPV, CDR2 FQNQEV (reference sequence). This CDR3 has 14 residues. The germline V and J ends were trimmed by 6 bases and 1 base, with 10 bases remaining between them. The sequenced CDR3 bases are TGTGCCAGCAGGCAGGGAGGGTCTGGAAATACGCTCTAT. It translates to CASRQGGSGNTLY. The full CDR3 sequence reads CASRQGGSGNTLYF.

Turning to this clone: The genes and germline here are from mouse. The read finishes 1 residue shy of the CDR3 end, and the germline J gene is used to complete it. The J gene is TRBJ2-2, the V gene TRBV15, with 9 bases fitting TRBD1. The ends lost 5 bases at V and 4 bases at J; junction bases unmatched: 2. Germline V gives CDR1 SGHND, CDR2 FRSKSL. This CDR3 has 14 amino acids. The CDR3 spells CASSLQGATGQLYF. CDR3 bases read: TGTGCCAGCAGTCTACAGGGGGCCACCGGGCAGCTCTAC.

Regarding this clone: Any gene name here is a mouse gene name. The sequence runs out 1 residue before the end of the CDR3; the remainder is reconstructed from the germline J gene. The chain combines TRBV26 with TRBJ1-1; TRBD1 might be the D (6 bases). This CDR3 has 13 residues. Germline assignment: CDR1 KGHPV and CDR2 FQNQEV (reference sequence). Trimming cost V 6 bases and J 1 base, with 9 bases left between them. CDR3 DNA (partial): TGTGCCAGCAGCCCACAGGGAAACACAGAAGTCTTC. Translating gives CASSPQGNTEVF. The full-length CDR3 reads as CASSPQGNTEVFF.

As to this clone: Germline and genes: mouse. The read gets to within 1 residue of the CDR3 end, and the germline J gene fills in the rest. This chain joins TRBV23 and TRBJ2-5; the D segment call TRBD1 is taken from the table without a DNA check. CDR1 is KGHTA, CDR2 FQNQQP, per germline. The CDR3 extends over 15 amino acids. The part of the CDR3 DNA that was read is TGCTCCAGCAGTCAAACCGGGACAGGGCAAGACACCCAGTAC. Translation gives CSSSQTGTGQDTQY. The CDR3 reads in full as CSSSQTGTGQDTQYF.

This clone occurred a few times. Gene names refer to mouse genes. The read terminates 1 residue before the CDR3 end, so the remaining end is supplied by the germline J gene. V gene TRBV26 combines with J gene TRBJ1-3, with TRBD1 matching 9 bases. Germline assignment: CDR1 KGHPV and CDR2 FQNQEV (reference sequence). This CDR3 is built from 16 residues. V was clipped by 3 bases and J by 0 bases; unmatched bases: 3. CDR3 region: CASSLGTGNSGNTLYF. CDR3 bases read: TGTGCCAGCAGTCTCGGGACAGGGAATTCTGGAAATACGCTCTAT.

Remarks on this clone: Genes here carry mouse names. The read ends 1 residue early relative to the CDR3; the germline J gene fills the gap. The chain recombines TRBV16 with TRBJ2-2; no definite D call. Trimming stripped 0 bases from V and 0 bases from J, with 2 bases between. CDR3 size: 14 residues. Germline V lookup: CDR1 SGHSA, CDR2 FRNQAP. The sequenced part of the CDR3 DNA is TGTGCAAGCAGCTTAGAAGCAAACACCGGGCAGCTCTAC. Translating it yields CASSLEANTGQLY. The entire CDR3 protein is CASSLEANTGQLYF.

This clone was detected a few times. Mouse germline and gene names are used. The sequence runs out 1 residue before the end of the CDR3; the remainder is reconstructed from the germline J gene. The chain couples TRBV26 to TRBJ2-4; TRBD1 matches 11 bases. There are 16 residues in the CDR3. J lost 1 base, V lost 6 bases, and 6 bases had no gene match. Per germline, CDR1 KGHPV and CDR2 FQNQEV (reference sequence). The CDR3 loop reads CASSRTGGAGQNTLYF. Partial CDR3 DNA: TGTGCCAGCAGCCGGACAGGGGGCGCGGGTCAAAACACCTTGTAC.

There are a few counts of this clone. The gene symbols are mouse symbols. The CDR3 end falls 1 residue outside the read, so it is completed with the germline J gene. The sample has other DNA sequences that encode this CDR3 too. V is TRBV26 and J is TRBJ2-1, with 7 positions matching TRBD1. The V segment lost 4 bases and the J segment 3 bases; nucleotides outside the gene matches: 0. CDR3 length: 13 amino acids. Germline loops: CDR1 KGHPV, CDR2 FQNQEV (reference sequence). CDR3 residues: CASSRQGYAEQFF. Incomplete CDR3 DNA: TGTGCCAGCAGTCGACAGGGCTATGCTGAGCAGTTC.

In regard to this clone: These gene names are mouse names. The CDR3 end lies 1 residue beyond the end of the read and is filled in from the germline J gene. V gene TRBV3 combines with J gene TRBJ2-7; TRBD2 agrees at 9 bases. The CDR3 loop spans 14 amino acids. The trim removed 5 bases at V and 1 base at J, leaving 3 bases unmatched. In germline, CDR1 is SNHLY, CDR2 FYNGKV (reference sequence). The sequenced CDR3 bases are TGTGCCAGCAGCCCCTGGGGGGGGTCCTATGAACAGTAC. Protein sequence: CASSPWGGSYEQY. The entire CDR3 reads CASSPWGGSYEQYF. The full variable domain, in which reference TRBV3 and TRBJ2-7 provide the parts outside the CDR3, is GPKVLQIPSHQIIDMGQMVTLNCDPVSNHLYFYWYKQILGQQMEFLVNFYNGKVMEKSKLFKDQFSVERPDGSYFTLKIQPTALEDSAVYFCASSPWGGSYEQYFGPGTRLTVL.

For this clone: Genes here carry mouse names. With the read ending 1 residue before the CDR3 end, the germline J gene is used to fill in that end. Other DNA sequences within the sample encode an identical CDR3. The J gene is TRBJ2-5, the V gene TRBV1; D is unclear. The V gene lost 0 bases and the J gene lost 0 bases, with 4 bases spanning the gap. CDR3 length equals 14 residues. Germline CDR1 NSQYPW, CDR2 LRSPGD (reference sequence). CDR3 DNA (partial): TGCACCTGCAGTGCAGATCATAACCAAGACACCCAGTAC. As protein: CTCSADHNQDTQY. The whole CDR3 sequence reads CTCSADHNQDTQYF.

In its sample, this clone ranks as large (0.1 to 1%). Gene names denote mouse genes. The read is 1 residue too short to cover the CDR3 end, so that end is filled in from the germline J gene. V usage is TRBV26 and J usage is TRBJ1-2, with D maybe TRBD1 (5 bases). Trimming removed 4 bases at V and 4 bases at J, with 7 bases between. This CDR3 region has 12 residues. CDR1 is KGHPV and CDR2 is FQNQEV in the germline V gene (reference sequence). This CDR3 is CASSPGLSDYTF. The DNA read from the CDR3 is TGTGCCAGCAGTCCGGGGCTCTCCGACTACACC.

Note on this clone: Genes here carry mouse names. The read terminates 1 residue ahead of where the CDR3 ends, so the germline J gene completes it. The chain links TRBV23 to TRBJ1-6. TRBJ1-6 has ORF status, its function being uncertain. This CDR3 is built from 13 residues. CDR1 is KGHTA and CDR2 is FQNQQP in the germline V gene. The covered CDR3 bases are TGCTCCAGCAGTCAATCCTATAATTCGCCCCTCTAC. It yields the protein CSSSQSYNSPLY. The full CDR3 reads CSSSQSYNSPLYF.

Regarding this clone: Genes and germline come from the mouse. The read gets to within 1 residue of the CDR3 end, and the germline J gene fills in the rest. J is TRBJ2-2 and V is TRBV26, with a possible D match to TRBD1 (6 bases). The CDR3 runs to 13 residues. CDR1 is KGHPV and CDR2 is FQNQEV in the germline V gene (reference sequence). V was clipped by 7 bases and J by 2 bases, with 8 bases between them. The CDR3 loop reads CASKGENTGQLYF. The CDR3 DNA, read in part, is TGTGCCAGCAAGGGGGAGAACACCGGGCAGCTCTAC.

In the case of this clone: Mouse gene names apply. The sequenced CDR3 bases are TGTGCCAGCAGTTTGGGCAGACACACAGAAGTCTTC. Its protein is CASSLGRHTEVF. The full CDR3 protein reads CASSLGRHTEVFF. The V and J genes are TRBV15 and TRBJ1-1; no definite D call. The read falls 1 residue short of the CDR3 end, and the missing part is taken from the germline J gene. The CDR3 length is 13 residues. V was shortened by 3 bases and J by 3 bases, with 8 bases between the two germline ends. CDR1 and CDR2 from the germline V gene are SGHND and FRSKSL.

Details on this clone: Gene names follow the mouse nomenclature. The read ends 1 residue before the CDR3 terminus; that terminus is restored from the germline J gene. The chain recombines TRBV26 with TRBJ1-5; D unclear. The V end was cut by 3 bases, the J end by 4 bases, with 7 bases between. CDR3 size: 13 residues. The germline V gene encodes CDR1 KGHPV and CDR2 FQNQEV (reference sequence). The CDR3 sequence is CASSLTVNQAPLF. Incomplete CDR3 DNA: TGTGCCAGCAGTCTAACAGTGAACCAGGCTCCGCTT.

As regards this clone: Gene names refer to mouse genes. The read finishes 1 residue shy of the CDR3 end, and the germline J gene is used to complete it. This chain links TRBV26 with TRBJ1-1, with 7 nucleotides matching TRBD1. CDR1 and CDR2 from the germline V gene are KGHPV and FQNQEV (reference sequence). The CDR3 extends over 14 amino acids. V trimming: 3 bases; J trimming: 4 bases; junction bases outside the gene matches: 5. The sequenced CDR3 bases are TGTGCCAGCAGTCTCGACAGGGACGGCACAGAAGTCTTC. It specifies CASSLDRDGTEVF. The whole CDR3 reads CASSLDRDGTEVFF.

The sample holds one count of this clone. The genes and germline here are from mouse. The DNA ends 1 residue before the CDR3 does, and the rest of the CDR3 is filled in from the germline J gene. This chain uses TRBV12-1 with TRBJ2-4, with TRBD2 matching over 8 bases. Trimming removed 0 bases from V and 8 bases from J; junction bases left unmatched: 6. The length of the CDR3 is 14 residues. Germline V lookup: CDR1 SGHSN, CDR2 HYEKVE. CDR3 bases read: TGTGCCAGCTCTCTCGCCTGGGGGGATTTCACCTTGTAC. This sequence encodes CASSLAWGDFTLY. The complete CDR3 reads CASSLAWGDFTLYF. The full variable domain, with the rest looked up from reference TRBV12-1 and TRBJ2-4, is DSGVVQSPRHIIKEKGGRSVLTCIPISGHSNVVWYQQTLGKELKFLIQHYEKVERDKGFLPSRFSVQQFDDYHSEMNMSALELEDSAMYFCASSLAWGDFTLYFGAGTRLSVL.

Regarding this clone: Genes and germline come from the mouse. The CDR3 is cut off 1 residue early in the read; its end comes from the germline J gene. J is TRBJ1-1 and V is TRBV3; possibly TRBD1 for D (5 bases). Germline V gene sequence: CDR1 SNHLY, CDR2 FYNGKV (reference sequence). The CDR3 is made up of 13 amino acids. The V gene lost 0 bases and the J gene lost 4 bases, with 6 bases spanning the gap. CDR3 residues: CASSLAQGTEVFF. The covered CDR3 bases are TGTGCCAGCAGCTTAGCGCAGGGCACAGAAGTCTTC.

Comments on this clone: Germline and genes here are mouse. The read comes to an end 1 residue before the CDR3 does, leaving the germline J gene to fill in the end. The chain joins TRBV14 to TRBJ2-4; D is unclear. V was shortened by 4 bases and J by 6 bases, with 9 bases between the two germline ends. The germline gives CDR1 SGHDT, CDR2 FRDEAV. CDR3 length: 12 residues. The CDR3 protein is CASSDGENTLYF. The CDR3 bases that were read are TGTGCCAGCAGTGACGGGGAGAACACCTTGTAC.

As regards this clone: These gene names are mouse names. The read stops 1 residue short of the end of the CDR3; the missing end is completed from the germline J gene. The chain is built from TRBV26 and TRBJ2-2, with TRBD1 matching 9 bases. The CDR3 contains 15 residues. Germline-derived CDR1 and CDR2 are KGHPV and FQNQEV (reference sequence). V shed 5 bases and J 6 bases; nucleotides not matched to a gene: 7. CDR3 loop: CASSNPGQGPGQLYF. The covered CDR3 bases are TGTGCCAGCAGTAACCCGGGACAGGGACCCGGGCAGCTCTAC.

This clone was found a few times. These gene names are mouse names. Read data end 1 residue before the CDR3 end; the end is taken from the germline J gene. V usage is TRBV14 and J usage is TRBJ1-6, with D possibly matching TRBD1 (5 bases). TRBJ1-6 is an open reading frame whose function is uncertain. This CDR3 is built from 14 residues. CDR1 is SGHDT, CDR2 FRDEAV, per germline. The V gene lost 2 bases and the J gene lost 4 bases, with 7 bases spanning the gap. The sequenced part of the CDR3 DNA is TGTGCCAGCAGTTTAGGACAATATAATTCGCCCCTCTAC. Residues: CASSLGQYNSPLY. The entire CDR3 sequence reads CASSLGQYNSPLYF.

For this clone: Gene names and germline refer to mouse. The read comes to an end 1 residue before the CDR3 does, leaving the germline J gene to fill in the end. The rearrangement uses TRBV12-1 and TRBJ1-5, with no clear D. Germline CDR1 SGHSN, CDR2 HYEKVE. The CDR3 runs to 15 residues. V was trimmed by 2 bases and J by 0 bases, leaving 10 bases between them. The sequenced CDR3 bases are TGTGCCAGCTCTCCCTCGGAATATAACAACCAGGCTCCGCTT. Translation gives CASSPSEYNNQAPL. The full-length CDR3 reads as CASSPSEYNNQAPLF.

A remark on this clone: Gene names and germline refer to mouse. The CDR3 goes on 1 residue after the read ends, and that part is filled in from the germline J gene. The J gene is TRBJ1-2, the V gene TRBV3; 11 nucleotides match TRBD1. V dropped 6 bases and J dropped 4; count of bases not matched to a gene: 4. The CDR3 runs 14 residues. CDR1 is SNHLY, CDR2 FYNGKV, per germline (reference sequence). The CDR3 is CASRSGTGGSDYTF. The CDR3 DNA, read in part, is TGTGCCAGCAGGTCCGGGACAGGGGGCTCCGACTACACC.

About this clone itself: Gene names denote mouse genes. The CDR3 DNA, read in part, is TGTGCCTGGAGCTCCGGGACTGGGGGATATGAACAGTAC. It specifies CAWSSGTGGYEQY. The full CDR3 protein is CAWSSGTGGYEQYF. The chain combines TRBV31 with TRBJ2-7, with 11 bases aligning to TRBD2. Read sequence stops 1 residue before the CDR3 end, and the germline J gene provides the missing end. This CDR3 spans 14 amino acids. Germline CDR1 reads GKSSPN; CDR2 reads SITVG. The junction had 5 bases not matched to a gene; V was cut back by 3 bases and J by 4 bases.